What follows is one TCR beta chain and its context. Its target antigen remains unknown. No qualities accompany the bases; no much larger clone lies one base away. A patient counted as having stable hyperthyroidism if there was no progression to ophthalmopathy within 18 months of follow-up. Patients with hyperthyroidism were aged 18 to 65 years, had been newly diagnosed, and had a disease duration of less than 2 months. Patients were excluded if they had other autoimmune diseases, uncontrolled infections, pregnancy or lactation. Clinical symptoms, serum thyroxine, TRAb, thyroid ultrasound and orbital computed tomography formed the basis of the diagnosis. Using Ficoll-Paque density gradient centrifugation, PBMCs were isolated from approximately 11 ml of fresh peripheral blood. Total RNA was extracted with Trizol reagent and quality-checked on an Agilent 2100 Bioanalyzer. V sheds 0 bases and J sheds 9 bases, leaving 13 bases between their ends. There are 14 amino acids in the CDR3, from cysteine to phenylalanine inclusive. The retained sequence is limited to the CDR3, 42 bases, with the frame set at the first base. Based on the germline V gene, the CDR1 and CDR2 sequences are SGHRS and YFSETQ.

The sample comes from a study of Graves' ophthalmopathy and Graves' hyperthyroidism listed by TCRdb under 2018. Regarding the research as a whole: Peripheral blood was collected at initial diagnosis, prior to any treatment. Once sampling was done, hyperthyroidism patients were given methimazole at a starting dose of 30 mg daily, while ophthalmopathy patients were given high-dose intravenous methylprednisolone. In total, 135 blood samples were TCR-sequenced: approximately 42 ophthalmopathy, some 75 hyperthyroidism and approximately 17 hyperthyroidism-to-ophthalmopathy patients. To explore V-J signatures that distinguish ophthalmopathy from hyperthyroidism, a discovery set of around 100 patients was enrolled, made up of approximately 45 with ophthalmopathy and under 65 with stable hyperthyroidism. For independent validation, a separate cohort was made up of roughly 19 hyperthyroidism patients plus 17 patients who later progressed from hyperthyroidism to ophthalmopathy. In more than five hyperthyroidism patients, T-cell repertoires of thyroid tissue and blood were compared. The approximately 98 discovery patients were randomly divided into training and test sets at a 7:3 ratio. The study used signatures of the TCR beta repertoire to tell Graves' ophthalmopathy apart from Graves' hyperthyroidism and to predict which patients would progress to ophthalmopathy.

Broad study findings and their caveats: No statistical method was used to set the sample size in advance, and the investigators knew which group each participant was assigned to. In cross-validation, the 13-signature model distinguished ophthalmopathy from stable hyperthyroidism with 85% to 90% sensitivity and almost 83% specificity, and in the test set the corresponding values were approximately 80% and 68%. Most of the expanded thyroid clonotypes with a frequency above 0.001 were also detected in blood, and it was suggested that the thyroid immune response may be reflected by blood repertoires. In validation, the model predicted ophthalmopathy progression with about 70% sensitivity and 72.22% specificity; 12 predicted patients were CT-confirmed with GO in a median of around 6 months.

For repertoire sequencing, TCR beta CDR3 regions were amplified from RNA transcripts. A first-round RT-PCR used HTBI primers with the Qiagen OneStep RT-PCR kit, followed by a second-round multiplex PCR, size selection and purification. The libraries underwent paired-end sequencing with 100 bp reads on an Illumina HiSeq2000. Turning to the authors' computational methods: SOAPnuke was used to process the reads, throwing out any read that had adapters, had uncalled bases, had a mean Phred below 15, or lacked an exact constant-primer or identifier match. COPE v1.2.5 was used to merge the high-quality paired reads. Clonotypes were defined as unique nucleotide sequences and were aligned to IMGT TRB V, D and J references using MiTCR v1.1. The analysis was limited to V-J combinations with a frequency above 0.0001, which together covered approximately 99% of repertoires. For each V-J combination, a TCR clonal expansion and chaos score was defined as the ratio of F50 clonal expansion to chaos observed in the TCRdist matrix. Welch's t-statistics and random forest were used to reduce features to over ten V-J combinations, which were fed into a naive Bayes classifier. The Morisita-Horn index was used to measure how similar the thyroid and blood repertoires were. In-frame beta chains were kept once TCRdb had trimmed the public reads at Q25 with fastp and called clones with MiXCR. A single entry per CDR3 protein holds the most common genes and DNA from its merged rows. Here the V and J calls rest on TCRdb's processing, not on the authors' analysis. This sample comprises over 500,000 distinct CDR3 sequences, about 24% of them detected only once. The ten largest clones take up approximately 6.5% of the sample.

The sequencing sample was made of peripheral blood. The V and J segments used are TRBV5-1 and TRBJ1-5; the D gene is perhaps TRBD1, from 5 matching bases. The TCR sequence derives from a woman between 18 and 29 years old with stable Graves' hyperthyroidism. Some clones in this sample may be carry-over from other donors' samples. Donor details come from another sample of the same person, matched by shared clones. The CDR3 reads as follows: CASSLDPTGGPQHF. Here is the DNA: TGCGCCAGCAGCTTGGATCCAACCGGGGGGCCCCAGCATTTT. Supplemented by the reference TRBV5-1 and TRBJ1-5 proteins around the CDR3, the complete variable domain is KAGVTQTPRYLIKTRGQQVTLSCSPISGHRSVSWYQQTPGQGLQFLFEYFSETQRNKGNFPGRFSGRQFSNSRSEMNVSTLELGDSALYLCASSLDPTGGPQHFGDGTRLSIL.